This TCR beta chain was found in a study of T cell clones after liver transplantation. Across the whole study: As an antigen-independent comparator, third-party-reactive TCRbeta sequences came from pre-transplant mixed lymphocyte reactions. Tolerant meant at least one year fully off immunosuppression without liver enzymes above twice normal.

Here immunoSEQ multiplex PCR was the method, and the copy in TCRdb shows in-frame clones only, minus some. The table has nearly 15,000 clones, approximately 77% seen once. Trimming at V came to 8 bases and at J to 1 base, leaving 7 bases not matched to a gene. Germline CDR1 reads SNHLY; CDR2 reads FYNNEI. The CDR3 loop spans 15 amino acids. Only one count was recorded for this clone. The TCR sequence derives from a human patient who received a liver transplant. The T cells may partly be graft donor cells. The chain employs TRBV2 and TRBJ1-4; TRBD1 agrees at 7 bases. The sample was CD8+ T cells from blood, taken approximately 4 years after liver transplant. CDR3 protein: CASHRDSRTNEKLFF. The CDR3 DNA reads TGTGCCAGCCACCGGGACAGTAGAACTAATGAAAAACTGTTTTTT.